This T cell receptor (beta chain) emerged from a study of early T cells in non-severe SARS-CoV-2 infection. Study information: Alpha and beta chains were unpaired, from unsorted whole-blood bulk RNA. The study's findings and limits: Private and CD4 specificities were missed by VDJdb matching, skewed to anti-spike CD8.

Individual cDNA molecules were tagged with unique molecular identifiers. TCRdb re-analysed the 5' RACE reads in MiXCR, keeping a single row per CDR3 protein. The sample records roughly 100,000 distinct CDR3 sequences, around 13% being singletons. In the case of this clonotype: Antigen specificity is unknown.

V lost 5 bases and J 4 bases, leaving 14 bases between the germline ends. The CDR3 loop spans 14 amino acids. Germline CDR1 is MNHEY and CDR2 is SMNVEV (reference sequence). This rearrangement joins TRBV27 to TRBJ1-1; possibly TRBD1 for D (6 bases). This clonotype was sampled from an adult who was a healthcare worker with PCR-confirmed SARS-CoV-2 infection or an uninfected control (not recorded which). Sequenced material: whole blood. The CDR3 sequence: CASSLGGPSTEAFF. CDR3 in DNA: TGTGCCAGCAGTCTGGGGGGGCCGAGCACTGAAGCTTTCTTT.